This T cell receptor beta chain emerged from a study of human T cells and chemical hapten exposure. Sample time point: patch test 1, 2 weeks after DPC sensitization. Documented treatment: therapeutic diphenylcyclopropenone sensitization with weekly scalp DPC. Prior to each patch test being applied, blood was drawn. This clonotype was observed many times. Antigen unknown. General observations from the study: No alteration of TCRs above 1 in 1000 frequency was seen with DPC sensitization. Expanded TCRs showed more large CDR3 clusters than pre-sensitization or healthy control sets.

TCRdb itself ran the RACE reads through MiXCR, one entry per CDR3 protein. The sample lists approximately 100,000 distinct CDR3 sequences, 11% seen once, with roughly 3.5% in the top ten. The sequence came from a woman in her thirties or forties with alopecia areata. Some clones in this sample may be carry-over from other donors' samples. Specimen: whole blood, collected in connection with sensitization to the hapten diphenylcyclopropenone (DPC).

CDR3 loop: CSAYLIRTSGRAVDEQFF. Here the CDR3 DNA reads TGCAGTGCTTATTTAATACGGACTAGCGGGAGGGCCGTGGATGAGCAGTTCTTC. The genes are TRBV20-1 and TRBJ2-1, with 15 bases that match TRBD2. This CDR3 has 18 amino acids. Per the germline V gene, CDR1 is DFQATT and CDR2 is SNEGSKA (reference sequence). J was trimmed by 8 bases and V by 5 bases; bases with no gene match: 16.